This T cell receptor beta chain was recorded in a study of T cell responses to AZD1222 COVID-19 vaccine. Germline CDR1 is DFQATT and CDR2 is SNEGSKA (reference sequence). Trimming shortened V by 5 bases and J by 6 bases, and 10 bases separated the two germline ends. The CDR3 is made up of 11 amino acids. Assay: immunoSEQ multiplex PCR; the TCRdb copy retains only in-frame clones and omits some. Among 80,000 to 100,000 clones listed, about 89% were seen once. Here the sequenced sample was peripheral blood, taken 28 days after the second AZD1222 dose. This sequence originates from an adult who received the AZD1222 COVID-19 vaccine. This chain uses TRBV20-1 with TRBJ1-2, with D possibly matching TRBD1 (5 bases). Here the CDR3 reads CSARQGDGYTF. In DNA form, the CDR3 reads TGCAGTGCTCGGCAGGGAGATGGCTACACCTTC.